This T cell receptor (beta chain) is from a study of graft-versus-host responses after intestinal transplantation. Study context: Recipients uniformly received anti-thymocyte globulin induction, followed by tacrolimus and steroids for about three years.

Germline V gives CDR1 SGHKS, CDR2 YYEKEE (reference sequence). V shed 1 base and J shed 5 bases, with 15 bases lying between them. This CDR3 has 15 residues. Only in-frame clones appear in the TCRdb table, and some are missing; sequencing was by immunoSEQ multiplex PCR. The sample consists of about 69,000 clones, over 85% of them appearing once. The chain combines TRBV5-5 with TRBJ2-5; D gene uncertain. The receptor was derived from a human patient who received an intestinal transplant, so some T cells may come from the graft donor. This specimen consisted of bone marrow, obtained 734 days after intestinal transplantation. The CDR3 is CASSLFRREGETQYF. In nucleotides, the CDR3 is TGTGCCAGCAGCTTGTTCCGGAGAGAAGGGGAGACCCAGTACTTC. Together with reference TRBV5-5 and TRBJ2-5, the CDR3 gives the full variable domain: DAGVTQSPTHLIKTRGQQVTLRCSPISGHKSVSWYQQVLGQGPQFIFQYYEKEERGRGNFPDRFSARQFPNYSSELNVNALLLGDSALYLCASSLFRREGETQYFGPGTRLLVL.